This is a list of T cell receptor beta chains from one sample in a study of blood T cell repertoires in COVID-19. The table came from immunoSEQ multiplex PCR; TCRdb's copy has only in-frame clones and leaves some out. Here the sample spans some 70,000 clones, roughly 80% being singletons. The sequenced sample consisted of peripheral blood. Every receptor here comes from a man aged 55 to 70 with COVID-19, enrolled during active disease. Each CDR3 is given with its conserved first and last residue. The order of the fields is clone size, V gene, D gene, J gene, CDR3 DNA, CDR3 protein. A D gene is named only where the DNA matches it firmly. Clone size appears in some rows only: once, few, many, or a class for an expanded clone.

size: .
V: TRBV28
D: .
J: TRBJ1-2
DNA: TGTGCCAGCAGTTTATTGAGCGAAAACTATGGCTACACCTTC
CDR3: CASSLLSENYGYTF

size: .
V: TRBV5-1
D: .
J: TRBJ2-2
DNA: TGCGCCAGCAGCTCAAGCGGGCAAAACACCGGGGAGCTGTTTTTT
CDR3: CASSSSGQNTGELFF

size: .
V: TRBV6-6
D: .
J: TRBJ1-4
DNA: TGTGCCAGCCGGACCGGGGGGTCTGAAAAACTGTTTTTT
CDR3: CASRTGGSEKLFF

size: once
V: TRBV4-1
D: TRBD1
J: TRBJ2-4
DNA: TGCGCCAGCAGCCACCTTCTGGGGGACAGAAAAAACATTCAGTACTTC
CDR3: CASSHLLGDRKNIQYF

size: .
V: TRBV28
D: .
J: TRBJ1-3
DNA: TGTGCCAGCAGTTTATTACGGGGTTACGGAAACACCATATATTTT
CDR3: CASSLLRGYGNTIYF

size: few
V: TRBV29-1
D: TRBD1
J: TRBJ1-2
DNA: TGCAGCGCTTCGACAGGGGCTGGCTATGGCTACACCTTC
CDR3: CSASTGAGYGYTF

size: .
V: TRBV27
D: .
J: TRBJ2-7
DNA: TGTGCCAGCAGTTTATCGGTCGGGGATTATAGCTCCTACGAGCAGTACTTC
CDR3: CASSLSVGDYSSYEQYF

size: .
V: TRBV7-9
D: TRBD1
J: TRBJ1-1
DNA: TGTGCCAGCAGCTTAGTCGGGACAGGGGGCGAAGCTTTCTTT
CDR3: CASSLVGTGGEAFF

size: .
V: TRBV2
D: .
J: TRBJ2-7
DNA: TGTGCCAGCAGTGAACTCGGGATAACTTACGAGCAGTACTTC
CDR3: CASSELGITYEQYF

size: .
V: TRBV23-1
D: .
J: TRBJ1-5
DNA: TGCGCCAGCAGTAATCGGGGGGGACCGCTTTATAGCAATCAGCCCCAGCATTTT
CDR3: CASSNRGGPLYSNQPQHF

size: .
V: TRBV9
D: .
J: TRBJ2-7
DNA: TGTGCCAGCAGCCCACCGGAGGGCGATGAGCAGTACTTC
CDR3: CASSPPEGDEQYF

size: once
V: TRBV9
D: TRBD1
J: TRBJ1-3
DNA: TGTGCCAGCGGGTCGGGGACAGGGGACGGAAACACCATATATTTT
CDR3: CASGSGTGDGNTIYF

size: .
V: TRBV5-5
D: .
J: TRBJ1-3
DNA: TGTGCCAGCAGCTTGATGCCCGCGGGGTACACCATATATTTT
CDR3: CASSLMPAGYTIYF

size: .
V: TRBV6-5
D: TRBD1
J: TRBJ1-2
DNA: TGTGCCAACAAGGACAGGTCACCGTTCGGATACACCTTC
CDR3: CANKDRSPFGYTF

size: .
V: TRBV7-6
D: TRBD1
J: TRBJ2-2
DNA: TGTGCCAGCAGCTCTCCTAGACAGGGGCTACAGAACACCGGGGAGCTGTTTTTT
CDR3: CASSSPRQGLQNTGELFF

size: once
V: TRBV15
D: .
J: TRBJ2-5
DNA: TGTGCCACCAGCAGGTACAGGGAGACCCAGTACTTC
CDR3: CATSRYRETQYF

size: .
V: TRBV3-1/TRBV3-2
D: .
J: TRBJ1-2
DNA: TGTGCCAGCAGCCAAACGGGGACACCACGGCATGGCTACACCTTC
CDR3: CASSQTGTPRHGYTF

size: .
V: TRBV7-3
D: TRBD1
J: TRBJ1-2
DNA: TGTGCCAGCAGCCCTTTCGGACAGGGGTACGCCTATGGCTACACCTTC
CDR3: CASSPFGQGYAYGYTF

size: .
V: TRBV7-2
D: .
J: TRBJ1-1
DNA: TGTGCCAGCAGCTTGAGTTCAGGGGCTAACGCTGAAGCTTTCTTT
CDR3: CASSLSSGANAEAFF

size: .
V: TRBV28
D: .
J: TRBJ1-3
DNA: TGTGCCAGCAGTTTAGGGTTCGGGGGAAACACCATATATTTT
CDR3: CASSLGFGGNTIYF

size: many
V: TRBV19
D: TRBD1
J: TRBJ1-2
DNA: TGTGCCAGTAGTGAAGGACAGGCCTCGGGCTACACCTTC
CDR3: CASSEGQASGYTF

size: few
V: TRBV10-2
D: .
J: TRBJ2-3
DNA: TGCGCCAGCAGTGAGGCTACTAGGGTGGTCACAGATACGCAGTATTTT
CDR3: CASSEATRVVTDTQYF

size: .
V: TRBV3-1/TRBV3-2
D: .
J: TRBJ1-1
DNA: TGTGCCAGCAGCCAAGGGCAGGAAGCTTTCTTT
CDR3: CASSQGQEAFF